This T cell receptor (beta chain) was captured in a study of T-cell reconstitution after alpha-beta-depleted transplantation in children. Preparation of the TCRbeta library used unique molecular identifiers. TCRdb re-derived calls from the PCR reads in MiXCR, one entry per CDR3 protein. This repertoire shows hundreds of thousands of distinct CDR3 sequences, nearly 8% found once; its top ten account for approximately 8.2%. In germline, CDR1 is SGHVS, CDR2 FNYEAQ. The CDR3 is 14 residues long. With V trimmed by 5 bases and J by 7 bases, 6 bases remained unmatched. Study results and limitations: Most T-cell counts and diversity one year after the transplant came from T cells that were newly produced.

To note about this clonotype: The antigen is unknown.

V usage is TRBV7-6 and J usage is TRBJ2-1; 9 bases fit TRBD2. The receptor comes from a female patient aged 2-15 years who had a stem cell transplant for Fanconi anemia, so the T cells may come from the graft donor. Specimen: peripheral blood, collected 360 days after TCRalphabeta/CD19-depleted stem cell transplant. The CDR3 is CASSRPSGGNEQFF. The DNA for the CDR3 is TGTGCCAGCAGCCGGCCCAGCGGGGGGAATGAGCAGTTCTTC.